These 20 T cell receptor beta chains were all obtained from the same sample, sequenced in a study of blood T cell repertoires in COVID-19. Here immunoSEQ multiplex PCR was the method, and the copy in TCRdb shows in-frame clones only, minus some. The sample lists about 220,000 clones, roughly 89% occurring once. The specimen was peripheral blood. The receptors were sampled from a man aged 30 to 45 who had recovered from COVID-19.

The rearrangement joins TRBV4-1 to TRBJ2-3; weak D call: TRBD1 (7 bases). CDR3 length equals 14 residues. Germline CDR1 and CDR2: MGHRA and YSYEKL. The V and J ends lost 6 bases and 2 bases respectively, with 12 bases between them. As DNA, the CDR3 is TGCGCCAGCAGGCGCGGGACAGACACAGATACGCAGTATTTT. Translating gives CASRRGTDTDTQYF.

The rearrangement uses TRBV27 and TRBJ2-1; D is possibly TRBD2 (5 bases). The germline gives CDR1 MNHEY, CDR2 SMNVEV (reference sequence). Trimming cost V 3 bases and J 6 bases, with 15 bases left between them. This CDR3 is built from 15 residues. The CDR3 bases are TGTGCCAGCAGTTTCGGGATCTCCGGGCTCAATGAGCAGTTCTTC. Protein: CASSFGISGLNEQFF.

A single count supports this clone. The chain couples TRBV6-4 to TRBJ2-7; the D gene is possibly TRBD2 (6 bases). The V end was cut by 0 bases, the J end by 6 bases, with 9 bases between. Germline V lookup: CDR1 MRHNA, CDR2 SNTAGT. This CDR3 contains 13 residues. CDR3 loop: CASSDSGGGEQYF. CDR3 nucleotide sequence: TGTGCCAGCAGTGACTCCGGGGGTGGCGAGCAGTACTTC.

The chain recombines TRBV11-2 with TRBJ1-1, with no clear D. Per the germline V gene, CDR1 is SGHAT and CDR2 is FQNNGV. The CDR3 is 14 amino acids. Trimming removed 5 bases from V and 2 bases from J, with 12 bases in between. The DNA for the CDR3 is TGTGCCAGCAGCCCCGCGAGTTTTAACACTGAAGCTTTCTTT. As protein: CASSPASFNTEAFF. Complete variable domain (other parts from reference TRBV11-2 and TRBJ1-1): EAGVAQSPRYKIIEKRQSVAFWCNPISGHATLYWYQQILGQGPKLLIQFQNNGVVDDSQLPKDRFSAERLKGVDSTLKIQPAKLEDSAVYLCASSPASFNTEAFFGQGTRLTVV.

This clone occurred once. V gene TRBV27 combines with J gene TRBJ1-1; 7 nucleotides line up with TRBD1. V trimming: 3 bases; J trimming: 4 bases; junction bases outside the gene matches: 5. The CDR3 is 14 amino acids. The germline gives CDR1 MNHEY, CDR2 SMNVEV (reference sequence). The CDR3 DNA reads TGTGCCAGCAGTTTTGACAGGGCAGCCACTGAAGCTTTCTTT. Translating gives CASSFDRAATEAFF.

Worth noting for this clone: Other DNA sequences of this sample code for an identical CDR3. The CDR3: CASSIVGDTEAFF. DNA of the CDR3: TGTGCCAGTAGTATAGTCGGAGACACTGAAGCTTTCTTT. The rearrangement links TRBV19 to TRBJ1-1; no reliable D call. This CDR3 has 13 residues. CDR1 is LNHDA and CDR2 is SQIVND in the germline V gene (reference sequence). V was shortened by 1 base and J by 3 bases, with 6 bases between the two germline ends.

The V call is TRBV27, the J call TRBJ1-2, with 8 bases aligning to TRBD1. The germline V gene encodes CDR1 MNHEY and CDR2 SMNVEV (reference sequence). The V segment lost 2 bases and the J segment 7 bases; nucleotides outside the gene matches: 3. The CDR3 extends over 13 amino acids. CDR3 amino acids: CASSLDRGGGYTF. For the CDR3, the DNA is TGTGCCAGCAGTTTAGACAGGGGAGGTGGCTACACCTTC.

The chain uses TRBV5-6 and TRBJ1-2, with 7 bases aligning to TRBD1. Germline trimming cut 0 bases from V and 6 bases from J; bases unmatched to any gene: 2. The CDR3 spans 13 residues. Germline loops: CDR1 SGHDT, CDR2 YYEEEE. CDR3 sequence: CASSLGQGDGYTF. The CDR3 nucleotides read TGTGCCAGCAGCTTGGGACAGGGAGATGGCTACACCTTC.

The CDR3 coding sequence is TGTGCCAGCAGTACAGGGGGCCCAGATACGCAGTATTTT. It codes for CASSTGGPDTQYF. This chain uses TRBV28 with TRBJ2-3, with TRBD1 identical over 9 bases. Germline V gives CDR1 MDHEN, CDR2 SYDVKM. The junction had 1 base not matched to a gene; V was cut back by 5 bases and J by 4 bases. CDR3 length: 13 residues.

The chain carries TRBV7-8 and TRBJ1-5; perhaps TRBD1 as D (5 bases). Germline V gene lookup returns CDR1 SGHVS and CDR2 FQNEAQ. Trimming took off 4 bases at V and 3 bases at J, with 10 bases between the two ends. The CDR3 totals 14 residues. Written as DNA, the CDR3 is TGTGCCAGCAGCTACCAGACAGTCAATCAGCCCCAGCATTTT. Translating gives CASSYQTVNQPQHF.

The J gene is TRBJ1-2, the V gene TRBV5-1, with D tentatively TRBD1 (5 bases). Germline V lookup: CDR1 SGHRS, CDR2 YFSETQ. Trimming removed 0 bases at V and 8 bases at J, with 17 bases between. This CDR3 comprises 15 residues. The CDR3 DNA reads TGCGCCAGCAGCTTGGACTTACAGGACGAGAAGGGCTACACCTTC. It specifies CASSLDLQDEKGYTF. Together with reference TRBV5-1 and TRBJ1-2, the CDR3 gives the full variable domain: KAGVTQTPRYLIKTRGQQVTLSCSPISGHRSVSWYQQTPGQGLQFLFEYFSETQRNKGNFPGRFSGRQFSNSRSEMNVSTLELGDSALYLCASSLDLQDEKGYTFGSGTRLTVV.

The chain combines TRBV19 with TRBJ1-1; D is perhaps TRBD1 (5 bases). CDR1 is LNHDA and CDR2 is SQIVND in the germline V gene (reference sequence). The CDR3 has 14 amino acids. Trimming took off 9 bases at V and 4 bases at J, with 18 bases between the two ends. The CDR3 here is CASDYLGGSTEAFF. CDR3 DNA sequence: TGTGCCAGCGACTATCTCGGGGGGAGCACTGAAGCTTTCTTT. The entire variable domain, with the rest obtained from reference TRBV19 and TRBJ1-1, is as follows: DGGITQSPKYLFRKEGQNVTLSCEQNLNHDAMYWYRQDPGQGLRLIYYSQIVNDFQKGDIAEGYSVSREKKESFPLTVTSAQKNPTAFYLCASDYLGGSTEAFFGQGTRLTVV.

The V and J genes are TRBV2 and TRBJ2-1; tentative D call: TRBD2 (5 bases). The CDR3 length is 10 residues. CDR1 and CDR2 from the germline V gene are SNHLY and FYNNEI. V lost 9 bases and J lost 13, with 13 bases in between. The CDR3 bases are TGTGCCAGTAGGGAGCGAGCACAGTTCTTC. It is translated as CASRERAQFF.

V and J are TRBV2 and TRBJ2-7, with TRBD2 as a possible D gene (5 bases). V lost 9 bases, J lost 6 bases, and 12 bases lay in between. The CDR3 is 11 residues long. CDR1 SNHLY and CDR2 FYNNEI come from the germline V gene. The DNA of the CDR3 is TGTGCCAGTCAAGCGGCCCCCGAGCAGTACTTC. This codes for CASQAAPEQYF.

This clone was counted only a few times. V usage is TRBV15 and J usage is TRBJ1-3, with D maybe TRBD1 (5 bases). V lost 1 base and J lost 4, with 11 bases in between. CDR3 length equals 15 residues. The germline CDR1 and CDR2 sequences are LNHNV and YYDKDF (reference sequence). DNA for the CDR3: TGTGCCACCAGCAGAGGTGCGGGGACGGGAAACACCATATATTTT. Its protein product is CATSRGAGTGNTIYF.

The gene calls are TRBV18 and TRBJ2-7; 8 nucleotides line up with TRBD1. CDR3 length: 14 amino acids. From germline, CDR1 is KGHSH and CDR2 LQKENI. The V and J ends lost 5 bases and 6 bases, in that order; junction bases with no gene match: 9. The CDR3 region is CASSADRERPEQYF. In DNA, the CDR3 is TGTGCCAGCTCAGCGGACAGGGAGAGGCCCGAGCAGTACTTC.

The chain employs TRBV19 and TRBJ1-5; D might be TRBD1 (5 bases). The CDR3 loop spans 15 amino acids. The V end lost 6 bases, the J end lost 6 bases, and 18 bases lay between the germline ends. In germline, CDR1 is LNHDA, CDR2 SQIVND (reference sequence). The CDR3, as DNA: TGTGCCAGTAGCCGGACTAGGCAGGGAGCTCAGCCCCAGCATTTT. It specifies CASSRTRQGAQPQHF.

Note on this clone: The same CDR3 can be traced to other DNA sequences in this sample. The chain uses TRBV5-1 and TRBJ2-7; 11 nucleotides line up with TRBD1. The ends lost 4 bases at V and 4 bases at J; junction bases unmatched: 4. CDR1 SGHRS and CDR2 YFSETQ come from the germline V gene. The CDR3 is made up of 14 amino acids. The CDR3: CASSPGQGAYEQYF. CDR3 DNA: TGCGCCAGCAGCCCTGGACAGGGGGCATACGAGCAGTACTTC.

The chain employs TRBV11-2 and TRBJ2-2; D might be TRBD2 (5 bases). The germline V gene has CDR1 SGHAT and CDR2 FQNNGV. This CDR3 region has 14 residues. V lost 5 bases to trimming and J lost 4 bases, with 11 bases between them. The CDR3 region is CASSRSGGTGELFF. The CDR3 nucleotides read TGTGCCAGCAGCCGGAGCGGCGGCACCGGGGAGCTGTTTTTT. The variable domain in full, completed from reference TRBV11-2 and TRBJ2-2, reads EAGVAQSPRYKIIEKRQSVAFWCNPISGHATLYWYQQILGQGPKLLIQFQNNGVVDDSQLPKDRFSAERLKGVDSTLKIQPAKLEDSAVYLCASSRSGGTGELFFGEGSRLTVL.

V usage is TRBV18 and J usage is TRBJ2-4; 9 bases line up with TRBD1. CDR1 KGHSH and CDR2 LQKENI come from the germline V gene. The ends lost 7 bases at V and 0 bases at J; junction bases unmatched: 13. The CDR3 runs 18 residues. Here the CDR3 reads CASLPGQGNTLAKNIQYF. The CDR3 coding sequence is TGTGCCAGCTTACCGGGACAGGGCAATACCCTAGCCAAAAACATTCAGTACTTC.